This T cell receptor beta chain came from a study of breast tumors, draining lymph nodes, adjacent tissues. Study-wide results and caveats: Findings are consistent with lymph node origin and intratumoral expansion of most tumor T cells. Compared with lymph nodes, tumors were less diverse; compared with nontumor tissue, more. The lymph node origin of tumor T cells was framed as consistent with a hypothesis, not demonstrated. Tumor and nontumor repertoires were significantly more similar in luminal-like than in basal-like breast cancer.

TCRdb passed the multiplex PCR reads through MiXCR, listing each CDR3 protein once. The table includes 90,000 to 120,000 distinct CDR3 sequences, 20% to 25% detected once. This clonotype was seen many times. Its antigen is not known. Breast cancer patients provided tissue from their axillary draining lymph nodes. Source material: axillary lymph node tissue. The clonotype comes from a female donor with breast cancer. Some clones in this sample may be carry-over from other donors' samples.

CDR3 coding DNA: TGTGCCAGCAGCGGGACAGGGTATATCAGCCCCCAGCATTTT. It codes for CASSGTGYISPQHF. The chain employs TRBV2 and TRBJ1-5, with 9 bases identical to TRBD1. With V trimmed by 6 bases and J by 10 bases, 10 bases remained unmatched. The germline gives CDR1 SNHLY, CDR2 FYNNEI. This CDR3 region has 14 residues. The entire variable domain, with the rest obtained from reference TRBV2 and TRBJ1-5, is as follows: EPEVTQTPSHQVTQMGQEVILRCVPISNHLYFYWYRQILGQKVEFLVSFYNNEISEKSEIFDDQFSVERPDGSNFTLKIRSTKLEDSAMYFCASSGTGYISPQHFGDGTRLSIL.